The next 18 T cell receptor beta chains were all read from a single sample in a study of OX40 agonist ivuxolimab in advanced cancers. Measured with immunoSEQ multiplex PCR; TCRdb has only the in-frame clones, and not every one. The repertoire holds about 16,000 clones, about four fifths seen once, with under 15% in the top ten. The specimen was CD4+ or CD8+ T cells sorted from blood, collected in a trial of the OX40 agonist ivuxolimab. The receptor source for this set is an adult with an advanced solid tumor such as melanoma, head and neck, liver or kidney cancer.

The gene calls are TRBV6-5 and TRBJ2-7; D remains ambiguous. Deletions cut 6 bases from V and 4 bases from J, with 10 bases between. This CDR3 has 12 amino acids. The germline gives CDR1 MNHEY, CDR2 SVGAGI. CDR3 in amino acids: CASSFAGYEQYF. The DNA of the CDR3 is TGTGCCAGCAGCTTCGCCGGTTACGAGCAGTACTTC.

The CDR3 sequence: CASSSDRGRTGELFF. CDR3 bases: TGTGCCAGCAGCTCCGACAGGGGGCGCACCGGGGAGCTGTTTTTT. The rearrangement links TRBV5-4 to TRBJ2-2; 10 bases fit TRBD1. There are 15 residues in the CDR3. Germline V gives CDR1 SGHNT, CDR2 YYREEE (reference sequence). Trimming at V came to 3 bases and at J to 4 bases, leaving 3 bases not matched to a gene.

CDR3 sequence: CASSLSSSPLHF. In DNA, the CDR3 is TGTGCCAGCAGCCTTTCAAGCTCACCCCTCCACTTT. This sequence joins TRBV4-2 and TRBJ1-6; D is unclear. The CDR3 has 12 residues. CDR1 and CDR2 from the germline V gene are LGHNA and YNFKEQ. The V end was cut by 4 bases, the J end by 10 bases, with 8 bases between.

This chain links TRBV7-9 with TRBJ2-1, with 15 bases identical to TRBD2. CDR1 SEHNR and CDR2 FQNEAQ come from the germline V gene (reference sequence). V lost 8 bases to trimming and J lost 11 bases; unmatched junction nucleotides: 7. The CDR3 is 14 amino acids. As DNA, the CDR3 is TGTGCCAGCCGAGGGACTAGCGGGGGGCCAAAGCAGTTCTTC. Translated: CASRGTSGGPKQFF.

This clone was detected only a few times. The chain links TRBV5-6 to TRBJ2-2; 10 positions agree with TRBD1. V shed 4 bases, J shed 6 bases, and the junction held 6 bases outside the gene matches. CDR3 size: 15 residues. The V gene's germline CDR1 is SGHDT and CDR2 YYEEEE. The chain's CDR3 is CASSDGTGAAGELFF. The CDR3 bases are TGTGCCAGCAGCGACGGGACAGGGGCGGCCGGGGAGCTGTTTTTT.

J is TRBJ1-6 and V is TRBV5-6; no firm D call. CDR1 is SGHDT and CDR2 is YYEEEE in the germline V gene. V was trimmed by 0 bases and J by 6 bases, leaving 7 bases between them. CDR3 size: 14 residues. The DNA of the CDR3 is TGTGCCAGCAGCTTGGACTTCGCTAATTCACCCCTCCACTTT. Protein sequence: CASSLDFANSPLHF. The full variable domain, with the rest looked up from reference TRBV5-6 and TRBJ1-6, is DAGVTQSPTHLIKTRGQQVTLRCSPKSGHDTVSWYQQALGQGPQFIFQYYEEEERQRGNFPDRFSGHQFPNYSSELNVNALLLGDSALYLCASSLDFANSPLHFGNGTRLTVT.

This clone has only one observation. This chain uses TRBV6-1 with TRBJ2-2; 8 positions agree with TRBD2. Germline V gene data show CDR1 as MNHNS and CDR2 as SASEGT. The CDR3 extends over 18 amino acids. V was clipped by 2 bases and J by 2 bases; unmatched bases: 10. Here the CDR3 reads CASSEYFMRGENTGELFF. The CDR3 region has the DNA TGTGCCAGCAGTGAATACTTTATGCGGGGGGAAAACACCGGGGAGCTGTTTTTT.

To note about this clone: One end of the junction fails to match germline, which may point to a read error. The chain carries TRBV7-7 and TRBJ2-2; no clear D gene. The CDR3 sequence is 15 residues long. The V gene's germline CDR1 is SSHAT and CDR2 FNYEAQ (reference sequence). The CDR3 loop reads CASSADPSGTGELFF. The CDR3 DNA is TGTGCTAGCAGCGCGGACCCCTCGGGCACCGGGGAGCTGTTTTTT.

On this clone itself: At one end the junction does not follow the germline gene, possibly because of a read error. CDR3 region: CASSLGGAGIQPQHF. The CDR3 coding sequence is TGTGCCAGCAGCTTGGGGGGGGCCGGCATTCAGCCCCAACATTTT. This chain connects TRBV5-6 to TRBJ1-5, with a weak D call TRBD1 (6 bases). The CDR3 extends over 15 amino acids. From germline, CDR1 is SGHDT and CDR2 YYEEEE.

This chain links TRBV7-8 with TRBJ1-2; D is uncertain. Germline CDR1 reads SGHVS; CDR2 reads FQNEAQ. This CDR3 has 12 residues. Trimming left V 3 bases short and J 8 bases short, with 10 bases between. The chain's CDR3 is CASSFGRTGYTF. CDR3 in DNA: TGTGCCAGCAGCTTCGGCCGAACGGGCTACACCTTC.

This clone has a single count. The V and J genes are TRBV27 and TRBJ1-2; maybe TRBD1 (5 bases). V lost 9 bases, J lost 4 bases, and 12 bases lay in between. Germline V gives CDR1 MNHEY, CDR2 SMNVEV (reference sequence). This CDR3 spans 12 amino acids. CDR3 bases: TGTGCCAGTCGGGACGACGGCTATGGCTACACCTTC. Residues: CASRDDGYGYTF.

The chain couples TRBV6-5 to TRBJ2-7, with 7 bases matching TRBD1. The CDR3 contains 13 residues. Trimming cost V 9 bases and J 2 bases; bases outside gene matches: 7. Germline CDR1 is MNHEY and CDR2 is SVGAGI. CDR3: CASSGGPAYEQYF. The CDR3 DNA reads TGTGCCAGTTCAGGGGGACCCGCCTACGAGCAGTACTTC.

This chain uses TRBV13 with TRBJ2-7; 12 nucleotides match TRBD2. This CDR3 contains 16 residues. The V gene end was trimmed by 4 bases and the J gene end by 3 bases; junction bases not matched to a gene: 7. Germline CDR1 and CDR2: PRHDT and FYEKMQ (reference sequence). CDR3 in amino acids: CASSYTSGGPFYEQYF. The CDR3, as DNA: TGTGCCAGCAGCTACACTAGCGGGGGGCCCTTCTACGAGCAGTACTTC.

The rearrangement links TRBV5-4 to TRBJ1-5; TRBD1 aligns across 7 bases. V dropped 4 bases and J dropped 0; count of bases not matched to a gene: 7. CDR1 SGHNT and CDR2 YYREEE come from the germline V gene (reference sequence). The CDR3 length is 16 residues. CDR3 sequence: CASSGDRAHSNQPQHF. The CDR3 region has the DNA TGTGCCAGCAGCGGCGACAGGGCCCATAGCAATCAGCCCCAGCATTTT.

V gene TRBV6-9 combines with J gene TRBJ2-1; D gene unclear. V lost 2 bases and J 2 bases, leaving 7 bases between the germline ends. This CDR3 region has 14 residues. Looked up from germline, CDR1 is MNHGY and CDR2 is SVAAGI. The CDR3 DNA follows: TGTGCCAGCAGTTATGATCCGACCTACAATGAGCAGTTCTTC. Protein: CASSYDPTYNEQFF.

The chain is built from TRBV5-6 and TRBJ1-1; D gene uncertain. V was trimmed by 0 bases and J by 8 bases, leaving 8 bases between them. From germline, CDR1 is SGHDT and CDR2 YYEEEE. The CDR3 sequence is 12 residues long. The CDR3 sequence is CASSLALREAFF. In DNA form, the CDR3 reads TGTGCCAGCAGCTTGGCCCTAAGAGAAGCTTTCTTT.

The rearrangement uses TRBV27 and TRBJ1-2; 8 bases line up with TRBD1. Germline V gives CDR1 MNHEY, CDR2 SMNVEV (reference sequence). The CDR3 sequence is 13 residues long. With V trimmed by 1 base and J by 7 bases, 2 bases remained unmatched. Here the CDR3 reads CASSLYRGGGYTF. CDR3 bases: TGTGCCAGCAGTTTATACAGGGGGGGTGGCTACACCTTC.

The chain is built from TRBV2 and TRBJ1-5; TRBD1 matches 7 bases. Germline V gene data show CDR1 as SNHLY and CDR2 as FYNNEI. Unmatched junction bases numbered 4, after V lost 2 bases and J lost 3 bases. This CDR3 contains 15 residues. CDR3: CASSEYRGDNQPQHF. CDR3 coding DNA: TGTGCCAGCAGTGAATACAGGGGTGACAATCAGCCCCAGCATTTT.